These 27 T cell receptor beta chains originate from one sample sequenced in a study of blood T cells in healthy people across ages. Using a J-beta primer mix together with a sample-barcoded 5' primer, a second PCR was run for about 6 to 11 cycles. TCRdb re-analysed the 5' RACE reads in MiXCR, keeping a single row per CDR3 protein. The repertoire holds about 1.4 million distinct CDR3 sequences, with 59% as singletons. The material sequenced was blood. Receptors were obtained from a man aged 18-30 years in good health.

The CDR3 coding sequence is TGTGCCAGCAGCCCTATCGACAGGGGTGAGACCCAGTACTTC. Protein product: CASSPIDRGETQYF. The V and J genes are TRBV6-2 or TRBV6-3 and TRBJ2-5; 8 nucleotides match TRBD1. In germline, CDR1 is MNHEY, CDR2 SVGEGT. The CDR3 runs 14 residues. The V segment lost 6 bases and the J segment 5 bases; nucleotides outside the gene matches: 8.

The chain recombines TRBV5-1 with TRBJ2-3, with D unresolved. The CDR3 spans 14 residues. Germline V gene lookup returns CDR1 SGHRS and CDR2 YFSETQ. Trimming cost V 0 bases and J 4 bases, with 9 bases left between them. The CDR3 DNA reads as TGCGCCAGCAGCTTGGTATCGGATGCAGATACGCAGTATTTT. The encoded protein is CASSLVSDADTQYF.

This clonotype has a single count. This chain links TRBV27 with TRBJ2-5, with TRBD2 matching 9 bases. Germline lookup yields CDR1 MNHEY and CDR2 SMNVEV (reference sequence). This CDR3 spans 13 amino acids. V gave up 7 bases and J gave up 5 bases; unmatched junction bases: 5. CDR3 loop: CASKAGGFETQYF. The CDR3 DNA is TGTGCCAGCAAAGCGGGGGGATTCGAGACCCAGTACTTC.

The CDR3, as DNA: TGTGCCAGCAGTTCTCAGGGTTGGGAAAACATTCAGTACTTC. It is translated as CASSSQGWENIQYF. The chain couples TRBV27 to TRBJ2-4; D is perhaps TRBD1 (5 bases). Between the trimmed V and J ends, which lost 4 bases and 5 bases, there was a span of 12 bases. There are 14 residues in the CDR3. Germline CDR1 and CDR2: MNHEY and SMNVEV (reference sequence).

In DNA, the CDR3 is TGTGCCAGCAGCTTAGACAGGGAAGGCATTCAGTACTTC. This sequence encodes CASSLDREGIQYF. This chain uses TRBV7-9 with TRBJ2-4; weak D call: TRBD1 (6 bases). The CDR3 has 13 residues. Trimming cost V 1 base and J 9 bases, with 10 bases left between them. Germline CDR1 SEHNR, CDR2 FQNEAQ (reference sequence).

This sequence joins TRBV4-2 and TRBJ2-7, with 12 bases matching TRBD2. This CDR3 spans 15 amino acids. CDR1 LGHNA and CDR2 YNFKEQ come from the germline V gene. V was pared by 5 bases and J by 5 bases, with 7 bases of the junction left unmatched. The chain's CDR3 is CASSASSSGRDEQYF. The CDR3, as DNA: TGTGCCAGCAGCGCCTCTTCTAGCGGGAGGGACGAGCAGTACTTC.

Turning to this clonotype: One junction end does not reproduce the germline sequence, and a read error may be involved. The rearrangement joins TRBV6-2 or TRBV6-3 to TRBJ2-2; no firm D call. The J call may not be correct, given that the DNA end is closer to TRBJ1-4. CDR1 and CDR2 (germline): MNHEY, SVGEGT. The length of the CDR3 is 13 residues. CDR3 loop: CASSDSTWEKLFF. As DNA, the CDR3 is TGTGCCAGCAGTGACTCGACGTGGGAAAAACTGTTTTTT.

This clonotype appeared a single time. This sequence joins TRBV4-2 and TRBJ2-1; 7 bases match TRBD2. Germline lookup yields CDR1 LGHNA and CDR2 YNFKEQ. There are 14 residues in the CDR3. The V segment lost 5 bases and the J segment 8 bases; nucleotides outside the gene matches: 9. CDR3 bases: TGTGCCAGCAGCGAGGGAGGGGAAGGGGATGAGCAGTTCTTC. Residues: CASSEGGEGDEQFF.

The chain couples TRBV4-1 to TRBJ2-5; either TRBD1 or TRBD2 may fit D (5 bases each). The CDR3 sequence is 15 residues long. CDR1 MGHRA and CDR2 YSYEKL come from the germline V gene. The V end was cut by 1 base, the J end by 4 bases, with 13 bases between. Here the CDR3 reads CASSQGGSRRETQYF. In DNA, the CDR3 is TGCGCCAGCAGCCAAGGGGGGAGCAGGCGAGAGACCCAGTACTTC.

This clonotype was counted at least ten times. The V call is TRBV4-1, the J call TRBJ2-7; D unclear. Between the trimmed V and J ends, which lost 0 bases and 1 base, there was a span of 4 bases. CDR1 and CDR2 from the germline V gene are MGHRA and YSYEKL. The CDR3 contains 13 residues. CDR3 in DNA: TGCGCCAGCAGCCAAGAAGGGTCCTACGAGCAGTACTTC. Residues: CASSQEGSYEQYF.

The V and J genes are TRBV12-3 or TRBV12-4 and TRBJ1-6, with TRBD1 as a possible D gene (6 bases). CDR3 size: 13 residues. The ends were cut back, 9 bases at V and 7 bases at J, with 13 bases in the middle. CDR3 DNA: TGTGCCAGTCACAGGGAATCAAATTCACCCCTCCACTTT. Its protein product is CASHRESNSPLHF.

Only a few counts were recorded for this clonotype. The J gene is TRBJ1-6, the V gene TRBV7-9, with D perhaps TRBD1 (6 bases). The CDR3 is made up of 14 amino acids. CDR1 is SEHNR and CDR2 is FQNEAQ in the germline V gene (reference sequence). V lost 6 bases and J lost 7, with 13 bases in between. CDR3 in amino acids: CASRGGGANSPLHF. DNA of the CDR3: TGTGCCAGCAGAGGAGGGGGAGCAAATTCACCCCTCCACTTT. The variable domain in full, with the rest retrieved from reference TRBV7-9 and TRBJ1-6, is DTGVSQNPRHKITKRGQNVTFRCDPISEHNRLYWYRQTLGQGPEFLTYFQNEAQLEKSRLLSDRFSAERPKGSFSTLEIQRTEQGDSAMYLCASRGGGANSPLHFGNGTRLTVT.

This rearrangement joins TRBV20-1 to TRBJ2-1; D is unresolved. There are 13 residues in the CDR3. The germline V gene encodes CDR1 DFQATT and CDR2 SNEGSKA (reference sequence). Written as DNA, the CDR3 is TGCAGCCAAGTAGCATTAAGCTACAATGAGCAGTTCTTC. Its translation: CSQVALSYNEQFF.

The rearrangement uses TRBV20-1 and TRBJ2-3; no clear D. Germline V gene lookup returns CDR1 DFQATT and CDR2 SNEGSKA (reference sequence). This CDR3 has 14 amino acids. Trimming shortened V by 6 bases and J by 2 bases, and 15 bases separated the two germline ends. The CDR3 sequence: CSAKERLFTDTQYF. The CDR3 bases are TGCAGTGCCAAAGAAAGGCTTTTCACAGATACGCAGTATTTT.

The chain joins TRBV29-1 to TRBJ2-1; 13 bases align to TRBD2. Germline loops: CDR1 SQVTM, CDR2 ANQGSEA. V dropped 4 bases and J dropped 5; count of bases not matched to a gene: 8. This CDR3 contains 16 residues. CDR3 bases: TGCAGCGTTGGATCAGGACTAGCGGGAGATGACAATGAGCAGTTCTTC. It is translated as CSVGSGLAGDDNEQFF.

V usage is TRBV29-1 and J usage is TRBJ2-4, with 9 bases that match TRBD2. The better agreement between TRBJ2-7 and the DNA end casts doubt on the J call. Looked up from germline, CDR1 is SQVTM and CDR2 is ANQGSEA. The CDR3 loop spans 14 amino acids. The CDR3 region is CSVEVAGVPYEQYF. In DNA form, the CDR3 reads TGCAGCGTTGAGGTAGCGGGAGTCCCCTACGAGCAGTACTTC.

The J gene is TRBJ2-6, the V gene TRBV27; no firm D call. Germline lookup yields CDR1 MNHEY and CDR2 SMNVEV (reference sequence). CDR3 length equals 17 residues. The V end lost 0 bases, the J end lost 0 bases, and 9 bases lay between the germline ends. CDR3 sequence: CASSLSFTYSGANVLTF. For the CDR3, the DNA is TGTGCCAGCAGTTTATCCTTCACATACTCTGGGGCCAACGTCCTGACTTTC. Full variable domain (remainder filled in from reference TRBV27 and TRBJ2-6): EAQVTQNPRYLITVTGKKLTVTCSQNMNHEYMSWYRQDPGLGLRQIYYSMNVEVTDKGDVPEGYKVSRKEKRNFPLILESPSPNQTSLYFCASSLSFTYSGANVLTFGAGSRLTVL.

Concerning this clonotype: At one end, the junction sequence differs from germline, possibly due to a read error. This rearrangement joins TRBV10-3 to TRBJ2-5, with D possibly being TRBD2 (5 bases). The CDR3 consists of 15 residues. Looked up from germline, CDR1 is ENHRY and CDR2 is SYGVKD. The CDR3 region is CAIGDVEGVGETQYF. Written as DNA, the CDR3 is TGTGCCATCGGTGATGTTGAGGGAGTAGGAGAGACCCAGTACTTC.

The genes are TRBV12-3 or TRBV12-4 and TRBJ1-2; D may be TRBD1 (5 bases). V shed 0 bases and J shed 6 bases, with 17 bases lying between them. The CDR3 length is 16 residues. The CDR3 nucleotides are TGTGCCAGCAGTTTAGCGCTGTCGGGGGTTGAAAATGGCTACACCTTC. Translated: CASSLALSGVENGYTF.

The chain is built from TRBV7-2 and TRBJ1-2, with D maybe TRBD1 (5 bases). The CDR3 has 18 residues. The germline CDR1 and CDR2 sequences are SGHTA and FQGNSA. V was clipped by 4 bases and J by 6 bases, with 27 bases between them. CDR3 region: CASSSPVRASSIPNGYTF. The CDR3 nucleotides are TGTGCCAGCAGCTCCCCGGTCAGGGCCTCGTCAATCCCGAATGGCTACACCTTC.

The rearrangement joins TRBV29-1 to TRBJ2-1, with D unclear. The J call may be wrong; the DNA end is better matched by TRBJ2-7. The CDR3 extends over 13 amino acids. CDR1 SQVTM and CDR2 ANQGSEA come from the germline V gene. DNA of the CDR3: TGCAGCGTTGGTCTTAGCTCCTACAATGAGCAGTACTTC. Translation: CSVGLSSYNEQYF.

This sequence joins TRBV4-2 and TRBJ2-5; 12 bases agree with TRBD2. CDR1 is LGHNA, CDR2 YNFKEQ, per germline. V lost 4 bases and J lost 5; bases outside the gene matches: 14. The CDR3 loop spans 18 amino acids. The DNA for the CDR3 is TGTGCCAGCAGCCTCAAACAACCCACTAGCGGGGGGTGGGAGACCCAGTACTTC. Its protein product is CASSLKQPTSGGWETQYF.

This rearrangement joins TRBV5-1 to TRBJ1-1; no firm D call. Per the germline V gene, CDR1 is SGHRS and CDR2 is YFSETQ. With 4 bases removed from V and 5 bases from J, the gap between germline ends came to 12 bases. The length of the CDR3 is 13 residues. CDR3 in amino acids: CASSRAGRTEAFF. In DNA form, the CDR3 reads TGCGCCAGCAGCCGGGCGGGCCGGACTGAAGCTTTCTTT.

This clonotype was detected a few times. The V gene is TRBV7-2, the J gene TRBJ1-1; 9 nucleotides agree with TRBD1. Germline-derived CDR1 and CDR2 are SGHTA and FQGNSA. This CDR3 comprises 14 residues. J lost 8 bases, V lost 7 bases, and 11 bases had no gene match. The DNA of the CDR3 is TGTGCCAGCAAAACAGGGGGCCCATTTGGGGAAGCTTTCTTT. Translated, it gives CASKTGGPFGEAFF.

The genes are TRBV7-6 and TRBJ2-3; D gene ambiguous. Germline CDR1 reads SGHVS; CDR2 reads FNYEAQ. The CDR3 length is 15 residues. V lost 3 bases, J lost 0 bases, and 10 bases lay in between. The CDR3 DNA sequence: TGTGCCAGCAGCTTTGGGTGGGGTAGCACAGATACGCAGTATTTT. Protein product: CASSFGWGSTDTQYF.

The V and J genes are TRBV6-6 and TRBJ2-5; perhaps TRBD2 as D (5 bases). The CDR3 is 14 amino acids. The germline V gene has CDR1 MNHNY and CDR2 SVGAGI (reference sequence). The germline V and J ends were trimmed by 7 bases and 7 bases, with 19 bases remaining between them. The CDR3 loop reads CASTQNLLAATQYF. Written as DNA, the CDR3 is TGTGCCAGCACCCAAAACCTCCTAGCTGCGACCCAGTACTTC.

CDR3 nucleotides: TGCAGCGTTGGACAGCGACTTGGGAATGAGCAGTTCTTC. Its protein product is CSVGQRLGNEQFF. The gene calls are TRBV29-1 and TRBJ2-1, with TRBD1 as a possible D gene (5 bases). CDR3 length: 13 amino acids. Trimming shortened V by 4 bases and J by 7 bases, and 14 bases separated the two germline ends. The germline gives CDR1 SQVTM, CDR2 ANQGSEA.